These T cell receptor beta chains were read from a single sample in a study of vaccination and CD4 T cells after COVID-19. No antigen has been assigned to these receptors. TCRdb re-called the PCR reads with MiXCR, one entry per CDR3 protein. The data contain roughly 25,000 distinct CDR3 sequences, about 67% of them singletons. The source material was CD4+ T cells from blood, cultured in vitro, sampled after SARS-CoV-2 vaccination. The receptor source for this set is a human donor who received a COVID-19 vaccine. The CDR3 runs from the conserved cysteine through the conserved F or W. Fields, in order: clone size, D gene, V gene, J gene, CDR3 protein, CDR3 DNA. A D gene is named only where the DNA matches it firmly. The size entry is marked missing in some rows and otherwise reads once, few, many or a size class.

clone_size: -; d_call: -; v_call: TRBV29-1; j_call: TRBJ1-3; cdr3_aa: CSVVWESGNTIYF; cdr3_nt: TGCAGCGTTGTGTGGGAGTCTGGAAACACCATATATTTT
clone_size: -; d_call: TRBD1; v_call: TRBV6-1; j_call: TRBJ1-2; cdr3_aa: CASSRQGADYGYTF; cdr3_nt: TGTGCCAGTTCCAGACAGGGGGCAGACTATGGCTACACCTTC
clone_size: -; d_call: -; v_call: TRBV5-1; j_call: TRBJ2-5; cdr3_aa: CASSGYRRQETQYF; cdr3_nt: TGCGCCAGCAGCGGTTACAGGAGACAAGAGACCCAGTACTTC
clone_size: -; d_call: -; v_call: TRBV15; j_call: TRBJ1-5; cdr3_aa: CATSRGGVNSNQPQHF; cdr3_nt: TGTGCCACCAGCAGAGGAGGGGTGAATAGCAATCAGCCCCAGCATTTT
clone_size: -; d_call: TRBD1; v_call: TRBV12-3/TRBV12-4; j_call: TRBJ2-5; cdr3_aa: CASSLILGGDRGETQYF; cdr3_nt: TGTGCCAGCAGTTTGATACTGGGGGGCGACAGGGGGGAGACCCAGTACTTC
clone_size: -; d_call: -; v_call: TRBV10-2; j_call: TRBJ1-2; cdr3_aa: CASSRGELYGYTF; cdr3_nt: TGCGCCAGCAGCAGGGGCGAACTCTATGGCTACACCTTC
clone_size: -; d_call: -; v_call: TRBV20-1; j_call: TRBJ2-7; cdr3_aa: CSARERGGLSYEQYF; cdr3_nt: TGCAGTGCTAGAGAACGCGGGGGCCTCTCCTACGAGCAGTACTTC
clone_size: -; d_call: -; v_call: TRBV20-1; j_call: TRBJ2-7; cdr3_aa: CSAQSVGGHNEQYF; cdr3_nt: TGCAGTGCCCAATCTGTGGGGGGGCACAACGAGCAGTACTTC
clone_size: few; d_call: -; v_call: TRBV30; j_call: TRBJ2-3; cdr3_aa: CAWSRVRGTDTQYF; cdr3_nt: TGTGCCTGGAGTAGGGTCAGGGGCACAGATACGCAGTATTTT
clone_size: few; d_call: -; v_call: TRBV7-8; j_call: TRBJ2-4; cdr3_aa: CASSLERYNIQYF; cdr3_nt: TGTGCCAGCAGCTTAGAGCGTTATAACATTCAGTACTTC
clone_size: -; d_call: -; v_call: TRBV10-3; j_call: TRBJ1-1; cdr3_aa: CAISSLNTEAFF; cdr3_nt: TGTGCCATCAGTTCTTTGAACACTGAAGCTTTCTTT
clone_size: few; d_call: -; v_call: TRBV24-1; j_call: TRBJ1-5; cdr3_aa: CATSDRGSVQPQHF; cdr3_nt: TGTGCCACCAGTGATAGGGGGTCGGTTCAGCCCCAGCATTTT
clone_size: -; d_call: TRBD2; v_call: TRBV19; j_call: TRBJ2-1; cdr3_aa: CASSMGQAVGGEQFF; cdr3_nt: TGTGCCAGTAGTATGGGGCAGGCGGTGGGGGGGGAGCAGTTCTTC
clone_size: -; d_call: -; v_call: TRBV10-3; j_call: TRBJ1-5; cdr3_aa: CAISDTLGNQPQHF; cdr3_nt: TGTGCCATCAGCGACACATTAGGCAATCAGCCCCAGCATTTT
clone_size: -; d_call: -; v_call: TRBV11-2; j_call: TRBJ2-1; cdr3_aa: CASSQALIRSSYNEQFF; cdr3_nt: TGTGCCAGCAGCCAGGCCCTTATCAGGAGCTCCTACAATGAGCAGTTCTTC
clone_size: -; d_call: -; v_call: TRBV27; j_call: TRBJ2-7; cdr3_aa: CASRTSGVYEQYF; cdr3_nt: TGTGCCAGCAGGACCTCCGGGGTCTACGAGCAGTACTTC
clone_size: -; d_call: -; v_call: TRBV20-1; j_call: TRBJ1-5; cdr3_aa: CSARPSVEKDQPQHF; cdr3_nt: TGCAGTGCTAGGCCGAGTGTGGAGAAGGATCAGCCCCAGCATTTT
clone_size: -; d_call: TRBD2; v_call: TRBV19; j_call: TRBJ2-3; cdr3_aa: CASSRGIAGTSTDTQYF; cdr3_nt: TGTGCCAGTAGTAGGGGAATAGCGGGGACTAGCACAGATACGCAGTATTTT
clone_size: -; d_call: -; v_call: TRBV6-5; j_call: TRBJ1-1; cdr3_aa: CASSYGRVSTEAFF; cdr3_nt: TGTGCCAGCAGTTATGGCAGGGTGAGCACTGAAGCTTTCTTT
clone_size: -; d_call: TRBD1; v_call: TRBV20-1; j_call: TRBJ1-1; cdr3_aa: CSARKTGTGENTEAFF; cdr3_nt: TGCAGTGCTAGGAAAACCGGGACAGGGGAAAACACTGAAGCTTTCTTT
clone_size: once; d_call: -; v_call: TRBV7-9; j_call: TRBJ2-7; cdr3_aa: CASSLVGGSSYEQYF; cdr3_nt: TGTGCCAGCAGCTTAGTCGGGGGAAGCTCCTACGAGCAGTACTTC
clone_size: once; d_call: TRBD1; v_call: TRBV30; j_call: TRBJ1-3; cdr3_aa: CAWSRGQGANTIYF; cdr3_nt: TGTGCCTGGAGTAGAGGGCAGGGGGCTAACACCATATATTTT
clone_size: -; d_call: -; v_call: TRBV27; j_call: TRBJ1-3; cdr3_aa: CASSPLRGNTIYF; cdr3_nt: TGTGCCAGCAGTCCGCTCAGAGGAAACACCATATATTTT